This T cell receptor (beta chain) came from a study of blood T cell repertoires in COVID-19. Study overall: T cells, B-cell-depleted T cells, or PBMCs provided the cDNA or gDNA that served as material.

With 2 bases clipped from V and 5 bases from J, the junction kept 5 bases outside the gene matches. The CDR3 is 14 residues long. Germline CDR1 reads SGHAT; CDR2 reads FQNNGV. Measured with immunoSEQ multiplex PCR; TCRdb has only the in-frame clones, and not every one. The repertoire holds some 91,000 clones, with around four fifths as singletons. The rearrangement joins TRBV11-2 to TRBJ1-1, with 7 bases lining up with TRBD1. Sequencing was done on a sample of peripheral blood. The sequence was collected from a human donor in a cohort sampled during active COVID-19. The CDR3 region has the DNA TGTGCCAGCAGCTTAAGGCAGGGGGAAACTGAAGCTTTCTTT. Encoded protein: CASSLRQGETEAFF.